Below, 9 T cell receptor beta chains from the same sample are listed, as sequenced in a study of early T cells in non-severe SARS-CoV-2 infection (dated by TCRdb to the early 2020s). Receptor amplification or capture employed 5' RACE. Instrument used: NextSeq 500. TCRdb reran the public reads through fastp at Q25 and MiXCR, keeping productive beta chains. Rows are unified per CDR3 protein, each entry keeping the most common DNA and genes. Counted in this sample were roughly 69,000 distinct CDR3 sequences; approximately 9.2% of them appeared once. The biggest ten clones account for 13% of the sample. Sequences were derived from whole blood, sampled at baseline. These receptors came from an adult who was a healthcare worker with PCR-confirmed SARS-CoV-2 infection or an uninfected control (not recorded which).

This clonotype was seen only once. A much larger clonotype is one base distant, so this may be a read error. The chain carries TRBV5-5 and TRBJ2-7; TRBD2 matches 9 bases. Germline CDR1 reads SGHKS; CDR2 reads YYEKEE (reference sequence). There are 17 residues in the CDR3. The CDR3 DNA reads as TGTGCCAGCAGCTGGAGATTAGCGGGAGAACCTTCCTACGAGCTGTACTTC. Its translation: CASSWRLAGEPSYELYF.

This clonotype occurred a few times. The chain is built from TRBV30 and TRBJ2-7; 10 positions match TRBD1. Germline values: CDR1 GTSNPN, CDR2 SVGIG (reference sequence). After removal of 2 bases from V and 4 bases from J, the junction contained 5 bases not matched to a gene. This CDR3 is 14 amino acids long. CDR3 DNA sequence: TGTGCCTGGAGTCTGAGACAGGGGGCGTACGAGCAGTACTTC. Protein sequence: CAWSLRQGAYEQYF.

This clonotype was counted between two and nine times. The DNA of the CDR3 is TGCAGTGCCCCCGGGACCCACTTAGACAATGAGCAGTTCTTC. Encoded protein: CSAPGTHLDNEQFF. The gene calls are TRBV20-1 and TRBJ2-1, with D perhaps matching TRBD1 or TRBD2 (5 bases each). The CDR3 consists of 14 residues. Trimming removed 6 bases from V and 5 bases from J, with 17 bases in between. CDR1 and CDR2 from the germline V gene are DFQATT and SNEGSKA (reference sequence).

The rearrangement joins TRBV11-2 to TRBJ2-1, with D possibly being TRBD2 (6 bases). The length of the CDR3 is 15 residues. Looked up from germline, CDR1 is SGHAT and CDR2 is FQNNGV. The V gene lost 4 bases and the J gene lost 7 bases, with 17 bases spanning the gap. CDR3 sequence: CASSSDPGAKNEQFF. DNA for the CDR3: TGTGCCAGCAGCTCCGACCCGGGAGCGAAGAATGAGCAGTTCTTC.

The rearrangement links TRBV20-1 to TRBJ1-2, with a tentative D call TRBD1 (6 bases). Trimming cost V 3 bases and J 4 bases, with 18 bases left between them. This CDR3 contains 15 residues. Germline V lookup: CDR1 DFQATT, CDR2 SNEGSKA (reference sequence). CDR3: CSASLAGRGTYGYTF. Written as DNA, the CDR3 is TGCAGTGCTAGCCTCGCAGGCAGGGGCACCTATGGCTACACCTTC.

This chain joins TRBV29-1 and TRBJ2-3, with TRBD2 as a possible D gene (5 bases). CDR3 length equals 13 residues. Germline loops: CDR1 SQVTM, CDR2 ANQGSEA. V lost 6 bases and J lost 2, with 12 bases in between. The CDR3 region has the DNA TGCAGCGTACCGAGCGGTCACACAGATACGCAGTATTTT. Amino acid sequence: CSVPSGHTDTQYF.

This clonotype was counted between two and nine times. This rearrangement joins TRBV12-3 or TRBV12-4 to TRBJ2-7; the match to TRBD2 covers 11 bases. The length of the CDR3 is 14 residues. The CDR3 DNA reads TGTGCGAGCGGGACTAGCGGTTTATACTACGAGCAGTACTTC. Translation: CASGTSGLYYEQYF.

The chain joins TRBV29-1 to TRBJ2-7; tentatively, D is TRBD1 or TRBD2 (5 bases each). CDR1 is SQVTM, CDR2 ANQGSEA, per germline. The CDR3 totals 11 residues. Trimming stripped 4 bases from V and 7 bases from J, with 11 bases between. The CDR3 region has the DNA TGCAGCGTTGTCTCAGGGAGAGAGCAGTACTTC. This encodes CSVVSGREQYF.

The table lists this clonotype with a few counts. The V gene is TRBV20-1, the J gene TRBJ2-1; D is possibly TRBD1 (6 bases). Trimming shortened V by 3 bases and J by 10 bases, and 13 bases separated the two germline ends. The CDR3 contains 12 residues. Germline CDR1 is DFQATT and CDR2 is SNEGSKA (reference sequence). CDR3 DNA sequence: TGCAGTGCTAGCCTCATTAGGGGGGAGCAGTTCTTC. Translation: CSASLIRGEQFF.